This TCR beta chain was documented in a study of T cell responses to AZD1222 COVID-19 vaccine (dated by TCRdb to the early 2020s). In the study overall: AZD1222 recipients given second doses at about 4 weeks or at about 12 weeks were pooled, since spike-specific TCR depth and breadth were not found to differ between the two schedules. TCR sequencing was performed for about 250 trial participants, of whom 200 to 220 were given two doses of AZD1222 and some 25 were given two doses of MenACWY control vaccine. Trial participants were enrolled into age subgroups of 18-55, 56-69 and 70-plus years, which contained around 150, 29 and 61 TCR-sequenced participants, respectively. On the study overall, not on this receptor specifically: Spike-specific TCR breadth and depth rose significantly after two AZD1222 doses compared with day 0 and with MenACWY recipients. Because no day 14 peak-response samples were available, the repertoires could be characterized only after the peak T cell response. Reportedly, almost half of the unique spike-specific TCRs recognized epitopes lying outside the regions that are mutated in the B.1.351 and B.1.1.7 variants. Conclusions about previously exposed vaccinees were limited because only six AZD1222 recipients were SARS-CoV-2 seropositive at baseline. In the small 56-69-year group, the increase in depth fell short of significance, most likely because of low power. Participants were mostly white British and included more females than males, and it was suggested by the authors that clonal diversity may have been underestimated. The vaccine-associated CD4 TCRs covered the entire spike protein, and the dominant responses fell in regions 160-218 and 743-854.

V sheds 7 bases and J sheds 7 bases, leaving 25 bases between their ends. Via the germline V gene, CDR1 is SGHRS and CDR2 YFSETQ. The cysteine opens and the phenylalanine closes a CDR3 of 16 amino acids. CDR3 DNA is the only sequence kept; it has 48 bases, read in frame from the first base. In the case of this clone: It lacks a known antigen. Nothing much larger sits one base from this clone, and base qualities are not available.

This specimen's time point label, interpreted: baseline before first vaccination. Samples from vaccinated people were obtained from the UK trials COV001 and COV002, which included a single-blind randomized controlled phase 2/3 trial of AZD1222 (ChAdOx1 nCoV-19) in healthy adults. Trial participant PBMC samples were collected at day 0 and day 28 after the second dose for TCRbeta chain sequencing. The CDR3 regions of human TCRbeta chains were analyzed by immunosequencing. The source study handled its data this way. Repertoire TCRs were matched against a reference library of SARS-CoV-2-specific TCRs generated with the MIRA antigen-specificity platform. Breadth meant the fraction of unique TCRs that were SARS-CoV-2-associated, whereas depth meant the fraction of total T cells that were SARS-CoV-2-associated. Using the MIRA data, each spike-specific TCR was assigned both to the spike region to which the TCR was reactive and to a CD4 or CD8 class. Log10-transformed breadth and depth values were compared by one-way ANOVA with Sidak's multiple comparisons tests. As stored in TCRdb, this immuneACCESS dataset retains in-frame rearrangements with V and J assigned. A fraction of the clones does not appear; measured against another copy, unresolved V genes explain less than half of the discrepancy, and the remainder lacks a known reason. Clonal size and the V and J genes are those of that table, whereas D and trimming came from the DNA. Within this sample are almost 80,000 clones, with approximately 86% of them counted one time only. Roughly 23% of the sample is held by the ten biggest clonotypes.

This receptor chain uses TRBV5-1 and TRBJ2-3; the D segment could be TRBD2, given 6 matching bases. This receptor was obtained from an adult in good health. The sequenced sample was peripheral blood, obtained on day 0 of AZD1222 vaccination. The bases are TGCGCCAGCTACCCAGATAGCGGAGGATCCCCACATACGCAGTATTTT. The translation is CASYPDSGGSPHTQYF.